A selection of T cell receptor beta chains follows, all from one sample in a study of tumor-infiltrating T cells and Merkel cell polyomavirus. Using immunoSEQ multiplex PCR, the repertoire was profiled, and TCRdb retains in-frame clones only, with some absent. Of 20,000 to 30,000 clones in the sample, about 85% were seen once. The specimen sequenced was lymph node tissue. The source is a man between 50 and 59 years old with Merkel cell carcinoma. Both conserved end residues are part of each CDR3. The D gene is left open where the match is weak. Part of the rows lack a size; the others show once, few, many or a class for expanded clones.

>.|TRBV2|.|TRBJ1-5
TGTGCCAGCAGTGTACTGGGGACTGGGAGCAATCAGCCCCAGCATTTT
CASSVLGTGSNQPQHF
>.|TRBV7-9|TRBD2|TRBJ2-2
TGTGCCTGCCCCCGAGCGGGGGGGGTAAACACCGGGGAGCTGTTTTTT
CACPRAGGVNTGELFF
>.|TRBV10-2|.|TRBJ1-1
TGCGCCAGCAGTGGTGGCACCCTCTCTCGGAACACTGAAGCTTTCTTT
CASSGGTLSRNTEAFF
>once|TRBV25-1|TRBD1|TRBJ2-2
TGTGCCAGCAGTGGTTCGCACAGGGGGACTCGGGGCGCCGGGGAGCTGTTTTTT
CASSGSHRGTRGAGELFF
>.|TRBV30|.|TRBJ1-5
TGTGCCTGGAGTGTCGCGGGGGTCGGCAATCAGCCCCAGCATTTT
CAWSVAGVGNQPQHF
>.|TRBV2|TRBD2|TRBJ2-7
TGTGCCAGCAGTGAAGGCAATAGCGGGAGTACCTACGAGCAGTACTTC
CASSEGNSGSTYEQYF
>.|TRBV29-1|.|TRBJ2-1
TGCAGCGCCCCTTTTGCGGCGGGTAATGAGCAGTTCTTC
CSAPFAAGNEQFF
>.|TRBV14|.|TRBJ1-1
TGTGCCAGCAGCCAACTCCAGGGAGGGGGAACTGAAGCTTTCTTT
CASSQLQGGGTEAFF
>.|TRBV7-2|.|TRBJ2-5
TGTGCCAGCAGCTTAGCCGGGGACATCGGGTACCAAGAGACCCAGTACTTC
CASSLAGDIGYQETQYF
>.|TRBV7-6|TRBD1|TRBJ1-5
TGTGCCAGCAGCTTAGGGACAGGGGCCGGTCAGCCCCAGCATTTT
CASSLGTGAGQPQHF
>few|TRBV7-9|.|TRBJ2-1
TGTGCCAGCAGCTTAGTATCAGGGGTCTACAATGAGCAGTTCTTC
CASSLVSGVYNEQFF
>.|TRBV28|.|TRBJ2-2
TGTGCCAGCAACCAAGGGGGGGCAGGTACCGGGGAGCTGTTTTTT
CASNQGGAGTGELFF
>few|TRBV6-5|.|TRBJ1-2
TGTGCCAGCAGTTACGCCGGGCAGGGAGGGTATGGCTACACCTTC
CASSYAGQGGYGYTF
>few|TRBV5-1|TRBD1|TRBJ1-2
TGCGCCAGCAGCTTACCTCGACAGGGGTTTGACTATGGCTACACCTTC
CASSLPRQGFDYGYTF
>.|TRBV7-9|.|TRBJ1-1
TGTGCCAGCAACGGGTATGCAATGAACACTGAAGCTTTCTTT
CASNGYAMNTEAFF
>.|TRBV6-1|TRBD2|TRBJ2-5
TGTGCCAGCGGGAAGCGGGGGGAAGAGACCCAGTACTTC
CASGKRGEETQYF
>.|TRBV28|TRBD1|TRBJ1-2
TGTGCCAGCAGCCCCGGGACAGGGAGGGATGGCTACACCTTC
CASSPGTGRDGYTF
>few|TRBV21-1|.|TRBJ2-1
TGTGCCAGCAGCAAAGTCACGCCGGGACAGGGTGGGAATGAGCAGTTCTTC
CASSKVTPGQGGNEQFF
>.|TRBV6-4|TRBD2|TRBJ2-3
TGTGCCAGCAGTCCTGAGACTAGCGGAGATACGCAGTATTTT
CASSPETSGDTQYF
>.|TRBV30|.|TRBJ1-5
TGTGCCTGGAGTGTAAAGGGGGACCAGCCCCAGCATTTT
CAWSVKGDQPQHF
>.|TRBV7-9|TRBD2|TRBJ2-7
TGTGCCAGCAGCACCCTGGGGGGGACGAGCTCCTACGAGCAGTACTTC
CASSTLGGTSSYEQYF
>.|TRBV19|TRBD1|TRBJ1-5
TGTGCCAGTAGTTACAGGGGCTCGAGCAATCAGCCCCAGCATTTT
CASSYRGSSNQPQHF
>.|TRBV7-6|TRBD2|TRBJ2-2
TGTGCCAGCAGCTTACTAGCGGGAGGGCGTGGGAACACCGGGGAGCTGTTTTTT
CASSLLAGGRGNTGELFF
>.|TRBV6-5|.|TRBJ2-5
TGTGCCAGCAGTTACTCGATGCGGGGGCGGGAGACCCAGTACTTC
CASSYSMRGRETQYF
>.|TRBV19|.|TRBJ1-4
TGTGCCAGTAGTAACCCCCCCGGACAGATTAATGAAAAACTGTTTTTT
CASSNPPGQINEKLFF
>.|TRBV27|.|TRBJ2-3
TGTGCCAGCAGTCTTGGGCACACAGATACGCAGTATTTT
CASSLGHTDTQYF
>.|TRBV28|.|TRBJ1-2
TGTGCCAGCAGTTTCGCAGTCTATGGCTACACCTTC
CASSFAVYGYTF
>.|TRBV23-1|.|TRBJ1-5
TGCGCCAGCAGTCAAAGGGGAGGGCAGCCCCAGCATTTT
CASSQRGGQPQHF
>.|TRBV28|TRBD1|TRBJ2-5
TGTGCCAGCAGCCCAGCCGGGACAGGGGTTGGGGGCGGTGGAGAGACCCAGTACTTC
CASSPAGTGVGGGGETQYF
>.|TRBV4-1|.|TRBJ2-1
TGCGCCAGCAGCCAGGGCTTCGGGGAGTTGAGCTCCTACAATGAGCAGTTCTTC
CASSQGFGELSSYNEQFF
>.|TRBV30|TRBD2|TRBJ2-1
TGCGCCTGGAGTTCGGGGACTAGCGGGAGGGCCAAGTTCTTC
CAWSSGTSGRAKFF
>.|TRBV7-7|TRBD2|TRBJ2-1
TGTGCTAGCAGCTTAGGAGTGGCGTTAGCGGGTAAAAATGAGCAGTTCTTC
CASSLGVALAGKNEQFF
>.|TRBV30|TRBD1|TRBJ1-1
TGTGCCTGGACTCTGGGACAGGGAACTGAAGCTTTCTTT
CAWTLGQGTEAFF
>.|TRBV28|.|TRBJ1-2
TGTGCCAGCAGTTTTTTGCAGGGCTATGGCTACACCTTC
CASSFLQGYGYTF
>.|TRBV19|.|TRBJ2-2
TGTGCCAGTAGTATGAAACCTATCGGGAACACCGGGGAGCTGTTTTTT
CASSMKPIGNTGELFF
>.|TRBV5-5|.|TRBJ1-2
TGTGCCAGCAGCCTAAAACAGGGTCCGCATGGCTACACCTTC
CASSLKQGPHGYTF
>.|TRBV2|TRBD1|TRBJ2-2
TGTGCCAGCAGGGGACAGGGGGCCGGGGAGCTGTTTTTT
CASRGQGAGELFF
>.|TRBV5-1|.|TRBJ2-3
TGCGCCAGCAGCTTGGAGGGGTCCGATACGCAGTATTTT
CASSLEGSDTQYF
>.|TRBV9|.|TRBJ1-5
TGTGCCAGCAGCGACGAAAATTCCGGTCAGCCCCAGCATTTT
CASSDENSGQPQHF
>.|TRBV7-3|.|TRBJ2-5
TGTGCCAGCAGCCCTACCGGGGCGGGGGCGGAGACCCAGTACTTC
CASSPTGAGAETQYF
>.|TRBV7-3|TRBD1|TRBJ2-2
TGTGCCAGCAGCCCGCACGGACAGGTGGGGGAGCTGTTTTTT
CASSPHGQVGELFF
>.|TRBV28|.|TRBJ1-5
TGTGCCAGTCGGTCGGCTCTGGGGCGCTCCCATAGCAATCAGCCCCAGCATTTT
CASRSALGRSHSNQPQHF
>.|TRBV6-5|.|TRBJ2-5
TGTGCCAGCAGTTACACGACAGGCCAAGAGACCCAGTACTTC
CASSYTTGQETQYF
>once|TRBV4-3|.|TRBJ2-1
TGCGCCAGCAGCCTTCAGCGGGACAATGAGCAGTTCTTC
CASSLQRDNEQFF
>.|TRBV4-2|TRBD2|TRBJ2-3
TGTGCCAGCAGCCAAACGGGAGGGAACACAGATACGCAGTATTTT
CASSQTGGNTDTQYF
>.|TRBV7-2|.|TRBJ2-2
TGTGCCAGCAGCGCGCAGGGATTGTACGCCGGGGAGCTGTTTTTT
CASSAQGLYAGELFF
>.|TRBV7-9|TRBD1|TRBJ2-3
TGTGCCAGCAGCCCTCTCGACAGGGTAGGAGATACGCAGTATTTT
CASSPLDRVGDTQYF